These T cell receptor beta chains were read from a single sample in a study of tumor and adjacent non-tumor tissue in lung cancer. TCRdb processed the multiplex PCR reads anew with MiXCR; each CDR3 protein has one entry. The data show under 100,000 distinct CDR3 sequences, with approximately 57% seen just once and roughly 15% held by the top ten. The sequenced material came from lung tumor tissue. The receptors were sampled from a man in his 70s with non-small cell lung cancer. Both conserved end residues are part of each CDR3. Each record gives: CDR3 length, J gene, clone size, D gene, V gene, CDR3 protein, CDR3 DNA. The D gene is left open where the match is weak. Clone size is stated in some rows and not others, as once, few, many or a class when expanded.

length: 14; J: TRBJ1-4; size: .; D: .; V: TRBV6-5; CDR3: CVSNRGAGSERLFF; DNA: TGTGTCAGCAACAGAGGGGCAGGGAGTGAAAGACTGTTTTTT
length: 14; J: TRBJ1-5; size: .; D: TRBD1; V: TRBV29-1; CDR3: CSVPSGGGYQLQHF; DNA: TGCAGCGTCCCCAGTGGAGGGGGCTATCAGCTCCAGCATTTT
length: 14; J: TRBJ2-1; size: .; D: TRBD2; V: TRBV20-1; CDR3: CSAGISGAGGEQFF; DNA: TGCAGTGCTGGGATTAGCGGGGCGGGAGGGGAGCAGTTCTTC
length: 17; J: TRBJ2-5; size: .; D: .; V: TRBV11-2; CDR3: CAGSSRGYGKRQETQYF; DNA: TGTGCCGGCAGCTCGCGCGGATACGGAAAGCGGCAAGAGACCCAGTACTTC
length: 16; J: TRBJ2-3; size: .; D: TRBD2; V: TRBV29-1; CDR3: CSAASLAGGISDTQYF; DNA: TGCAGCGCTGCCTCGTTAGCGGGAGGGATTTCAGATACGCAGTATTTT
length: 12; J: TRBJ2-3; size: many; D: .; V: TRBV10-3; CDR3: CAISEWGDTQYF; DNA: TGTGCCATCAGTGAGTGGGGGGATACGCAGTATTTT
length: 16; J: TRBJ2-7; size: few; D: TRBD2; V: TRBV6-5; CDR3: CVSSSLRTSGTYEQYF; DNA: TGTGTCAGCAGTTCCCTAAGGACTAGCGGAACCTACGAGCAGTACTTC
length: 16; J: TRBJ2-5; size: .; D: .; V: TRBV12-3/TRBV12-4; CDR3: CTSSQNSRRDGETQYF; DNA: TGTACCAGCAGCCAAAATAGTAGAAGGGACGGAGAGACCCAGTACTTC
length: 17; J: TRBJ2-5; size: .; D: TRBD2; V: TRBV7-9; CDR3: CASSLWRTRSLRETQYF; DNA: TGTGCCAGCAGCTTATGGCGGACTAGATCCCTTCGGGAGACCCAGTACTTC
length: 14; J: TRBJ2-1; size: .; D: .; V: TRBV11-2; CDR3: CASSSWSFSNEQFF; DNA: TGTGCCAGCAGCTCGTGGAGTTTTTCAAATGAGCAGTTCTTC
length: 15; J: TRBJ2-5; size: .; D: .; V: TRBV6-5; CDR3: CASGRRTLNQETQYF; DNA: TGTGCCAGCGGTCGCCGGACCCTTAACCAAGAGACCCAGTACTTC
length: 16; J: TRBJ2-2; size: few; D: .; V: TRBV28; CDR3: CANRTRRDRNTGELFF; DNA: TGTGCCAACAGAACACGGAGGGACAGGAACACCGGGGAGCTGTTTTTT
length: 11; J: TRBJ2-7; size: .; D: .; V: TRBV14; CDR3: CASSQKGEQYF; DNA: TGTGCCAGCAGCCAGAAAGGCGAGCAGTACTTC
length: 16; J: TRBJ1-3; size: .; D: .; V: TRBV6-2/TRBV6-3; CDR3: CVSSYGPPSSGNTIYF; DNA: TGTGTCAGCAGTTACGGGCCTCCCAGCTCTGGAAACACCATATATTTC
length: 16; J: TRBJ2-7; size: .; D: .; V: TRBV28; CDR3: CAGSHVRQEVRYEQYF; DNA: TGTGCCGGCAGTCACGTCCGACAGGAGGTCCGCTACGAGCAGTACTTC
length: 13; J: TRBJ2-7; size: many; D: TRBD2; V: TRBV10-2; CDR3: CASRSSGSYEQYF; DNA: TGCGCCAGCAGATCTAGCGGATCCTACGAGCAGTACTTC
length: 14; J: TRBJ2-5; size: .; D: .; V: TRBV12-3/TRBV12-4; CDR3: CANTPHGGRETQYF; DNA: TGTGCCAACACCCCTCATGGGGGGCGAGAGACCCAGTACTTC